This TCR beta chain was captured in a study of early T cells in non-severe SARS-CoV-2 infection. About the research overall: Sequenced bulk RNA came from whole blood that was unsorted, and chains were unpaired.

CDR1 is MNHNY, CDR2 SVGAGI, per germline (reference sequence). This CDR3 contains 12 residues. Trimming took off 5 bases at V and 6 bases at J, with 11 bases between the two ends. Attachment of unique molecular identifiers to individual cDNA molecules was performed. TCRdb re-derived calls from the 5' RACE reads in MiXCR, one entry per CDR3 protein. Here the sample spans 55,000 to 75,000 distinct CDR3 sequences, 8% to 10% being singletons. This clonotype was found many times. Sequenced here: whole blood, sampled at baseline. The gene calls are TRBV6-6 and TRBJ2-7; D not certain. The source of this sequence is an adult who was a healthcare worker with PCR-confirmed SARS-CoV-2 infection or an uninfected control (not recorded which). CDR3 sequence reads: CASSPAPREQYF. Here the CDR3 DNA reads TGTGCCAGCAGTCCCGCCCCGCGCGAGCAGTACTTC.